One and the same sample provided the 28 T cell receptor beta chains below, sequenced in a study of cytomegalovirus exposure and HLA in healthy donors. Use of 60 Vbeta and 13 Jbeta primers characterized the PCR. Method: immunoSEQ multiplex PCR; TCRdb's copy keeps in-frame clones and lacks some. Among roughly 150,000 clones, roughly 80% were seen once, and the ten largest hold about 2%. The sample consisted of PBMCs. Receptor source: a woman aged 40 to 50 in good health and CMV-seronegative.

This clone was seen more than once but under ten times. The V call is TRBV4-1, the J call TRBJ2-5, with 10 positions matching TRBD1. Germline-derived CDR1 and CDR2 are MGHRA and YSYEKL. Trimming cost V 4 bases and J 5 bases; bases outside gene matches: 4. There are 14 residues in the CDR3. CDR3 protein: CASSRGTGEETQYF. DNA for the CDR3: TGCGCCAGCAGCCGGGGGACAGGGGAGGAGACCCAGTACTTC.

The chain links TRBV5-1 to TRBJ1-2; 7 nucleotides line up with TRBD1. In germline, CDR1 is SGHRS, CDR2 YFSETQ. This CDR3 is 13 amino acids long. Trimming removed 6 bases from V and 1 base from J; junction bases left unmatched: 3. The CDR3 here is CASNSGGNYGYTF. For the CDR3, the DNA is TGCGCCAGCAACTCAGGGGGTAACTATGGCTACACCTTC.

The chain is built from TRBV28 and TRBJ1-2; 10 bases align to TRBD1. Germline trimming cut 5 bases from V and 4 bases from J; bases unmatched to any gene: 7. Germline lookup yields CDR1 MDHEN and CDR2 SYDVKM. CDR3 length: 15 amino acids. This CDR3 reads CASSPPGQGPYGYTF. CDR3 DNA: TGTGCCAGCAGTCCCCCGGGACAGGGGCCCTATGGCTACACCTTC.

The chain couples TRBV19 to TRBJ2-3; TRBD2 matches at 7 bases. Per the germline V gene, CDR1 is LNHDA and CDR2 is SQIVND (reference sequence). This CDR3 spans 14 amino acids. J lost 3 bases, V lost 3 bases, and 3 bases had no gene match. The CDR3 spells CASSIGGRTDTQYF. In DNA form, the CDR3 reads TGTGCCAGTAGTATTGGCGGGAGAACAGATACGCAGTATTTT.

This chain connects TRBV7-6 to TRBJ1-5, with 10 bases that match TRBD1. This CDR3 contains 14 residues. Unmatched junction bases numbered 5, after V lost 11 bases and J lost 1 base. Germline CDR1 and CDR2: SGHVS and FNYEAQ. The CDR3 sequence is CASRTGGSNQPQHF. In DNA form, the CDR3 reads TGTGCCTCCAGGACAGGGGGGAGCAATCAGCCCCAGCATTTT.

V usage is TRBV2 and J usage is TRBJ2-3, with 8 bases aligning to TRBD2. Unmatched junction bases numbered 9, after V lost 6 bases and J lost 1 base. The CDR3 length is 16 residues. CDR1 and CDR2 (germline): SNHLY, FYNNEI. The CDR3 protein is CASRTRAGVRTDTQYF. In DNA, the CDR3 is TGTGCCAGCAGGACCCGAGCGGGGGTTCGCACAGATACGCAGTATTTT.

The CDR3 here is CATARVQETQYF. The CDR3 nucleotides read TGTGCCACCGCCCGGGTCCAAGAGACCCAGTACTTC. The chain joins TRBV2 to TRBJ2-5; D call uncertain. CDR1 is SNHLY, CDR2 FYNNEI, per germline. The ends were cut back, 10 bases at V and 1 base at J, with 10 bases in the middle. This CDR3 is 12 amino acids long.

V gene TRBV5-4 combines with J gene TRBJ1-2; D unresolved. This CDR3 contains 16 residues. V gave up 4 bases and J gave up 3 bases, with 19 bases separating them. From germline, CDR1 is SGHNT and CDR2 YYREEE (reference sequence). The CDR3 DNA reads TGTGCCAGCAGCCCCCGAATGGAGGGCGGGGACTATGGCTACACCTTC. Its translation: CASSPRMEGGDYGYTF.

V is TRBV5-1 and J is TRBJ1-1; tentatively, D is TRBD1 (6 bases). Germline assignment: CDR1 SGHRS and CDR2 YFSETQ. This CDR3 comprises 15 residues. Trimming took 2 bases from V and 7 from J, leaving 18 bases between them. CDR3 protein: CASSFTVGMTGEAFF. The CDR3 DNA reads TGCGCCAGCAGCTTCACCGTAGGGATGACAGGTGAAGCTTTCTTT.

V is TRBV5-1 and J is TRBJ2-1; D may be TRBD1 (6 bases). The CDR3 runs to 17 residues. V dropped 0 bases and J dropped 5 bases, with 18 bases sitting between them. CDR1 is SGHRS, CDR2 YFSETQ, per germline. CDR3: CASSLVPSRQVDNEQFF. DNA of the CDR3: TGCGCCAGCAGCTTGGTCCCGTCCAGACAGGTAGACAATGAGCAGTTCTTC.

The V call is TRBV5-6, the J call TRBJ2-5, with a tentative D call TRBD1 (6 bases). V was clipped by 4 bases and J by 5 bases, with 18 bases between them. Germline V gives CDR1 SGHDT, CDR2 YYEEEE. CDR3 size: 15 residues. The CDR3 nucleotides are TGTGCCAGCAGCCCGGACGGCCACCAGGGGGAGACCCAGTACTTC. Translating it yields CASSPDGHQGETQYF.

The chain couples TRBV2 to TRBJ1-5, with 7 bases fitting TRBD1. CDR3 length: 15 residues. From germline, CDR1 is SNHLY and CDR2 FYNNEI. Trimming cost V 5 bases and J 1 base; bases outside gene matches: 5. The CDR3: CASSFWTGSNQPQHF. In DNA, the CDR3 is TGTGCCAGCAGTTTTTGGACAGGCAGCAATCAGCCCCAGCATTTT.

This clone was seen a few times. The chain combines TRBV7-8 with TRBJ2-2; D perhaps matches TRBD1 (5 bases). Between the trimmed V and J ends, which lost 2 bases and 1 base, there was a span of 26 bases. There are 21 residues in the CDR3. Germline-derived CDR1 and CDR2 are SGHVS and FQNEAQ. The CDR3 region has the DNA TGTGCCAGCAGCTTATTTATTCTCCCCAGCTTTGGGGCAGGGAACACCGGGGAGCTGTTTTTT. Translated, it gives CASSLFILPSFGAGNTGELFF.

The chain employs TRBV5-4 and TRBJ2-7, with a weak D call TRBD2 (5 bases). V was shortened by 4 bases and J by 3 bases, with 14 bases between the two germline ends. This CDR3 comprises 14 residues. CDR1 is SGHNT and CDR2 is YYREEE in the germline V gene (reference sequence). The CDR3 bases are TGTGCCAGCAGCCTCCGGTGGAGCGGCTACGAGCAGTACTTC. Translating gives CASSLRWSGYEQYF. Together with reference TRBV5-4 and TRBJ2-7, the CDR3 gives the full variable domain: ETGVTQSPTHLIKTRGQQVTLRCSSQSGHNTVSWYQQALGQGPQFIFQYYREEENGRGNFPPRFSGLQFPNYSSELNVNALELDDSALYLCASSLRWSGYEQYFGPGTRLTVT.

CDR3: CASSIATHITSGRSGDEQFF. The CDR3 DNA reads as TGTGCCAGTAGTATCGCAACTCACATCACTAGCGGGAGGTCTGGAGATGAGCAGTTCTTC. This chain joins TRBV19 and TRBJ2-1, with 12 positions matching TRBD2. This CDR3 region has 20 residues. Germline V gene lookup returns CDR1 LNHDA and CDR2 SQIVND (reference sequence). V shed 3 bases and J 8 bases; nucleotides not matched to a gene: 20.

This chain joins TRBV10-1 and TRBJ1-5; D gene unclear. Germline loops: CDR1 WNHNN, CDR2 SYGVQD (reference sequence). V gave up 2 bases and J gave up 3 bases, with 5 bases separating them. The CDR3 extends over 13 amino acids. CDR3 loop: CASSENNNQPQHF. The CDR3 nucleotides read TGCGCCAGCAGTGAGAACAACAATCAGCCCCAGCATTTT.

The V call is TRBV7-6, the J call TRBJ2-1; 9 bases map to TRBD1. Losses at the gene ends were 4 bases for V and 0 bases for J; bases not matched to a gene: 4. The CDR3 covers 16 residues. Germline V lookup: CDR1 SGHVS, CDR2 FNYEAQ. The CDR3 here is CASSSATGGSYNEQFF. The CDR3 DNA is TGTGCCAGCAGCTCAGCGACAGGGGGCTCCTACAATGAGCAGTTCTTC.

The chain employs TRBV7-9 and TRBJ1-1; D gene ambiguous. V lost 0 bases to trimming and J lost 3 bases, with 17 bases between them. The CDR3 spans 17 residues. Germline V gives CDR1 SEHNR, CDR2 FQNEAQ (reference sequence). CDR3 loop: CASSLAPLGGAHTEAFF. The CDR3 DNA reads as TGTGCCAGCAGCTTAGCTCCTTTGGGAGGAGCGCACACTGAAGCTTTCTTT.

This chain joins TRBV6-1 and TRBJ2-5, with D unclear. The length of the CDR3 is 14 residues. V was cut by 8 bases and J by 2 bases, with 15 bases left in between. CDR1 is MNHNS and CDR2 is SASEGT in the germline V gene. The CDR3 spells CASSAGTEQETQYF. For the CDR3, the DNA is TGTGCCAGCTCCGCAGGAACAGAGCAAGAGACCCAGTACTTC.

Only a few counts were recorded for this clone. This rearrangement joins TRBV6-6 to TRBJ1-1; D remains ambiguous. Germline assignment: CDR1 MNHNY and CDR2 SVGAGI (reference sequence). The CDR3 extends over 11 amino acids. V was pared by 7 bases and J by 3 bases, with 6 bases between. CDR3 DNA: TGTGCCAGCACCGGGGACACTGAAGCTTTCTTT. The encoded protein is CASTGDTEAFF.

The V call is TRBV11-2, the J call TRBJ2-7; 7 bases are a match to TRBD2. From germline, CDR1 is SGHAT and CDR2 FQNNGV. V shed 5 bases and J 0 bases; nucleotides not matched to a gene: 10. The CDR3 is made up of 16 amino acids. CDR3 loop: CASSVNPRTSSYEQYF. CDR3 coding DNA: TGTGCCAGCAGCGTCAACCCCCGGACTAGCTCCTACGAGCAGTACTTC. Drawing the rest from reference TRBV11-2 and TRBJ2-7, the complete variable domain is EAGVAQSPRYKIIEKRQSVAFWCNPISGHATLYWYQQILGQGPKLLIQFQNNGVVDDSQLPKDRFSAERLKGVDSTLKIQPAKLEDSAVYLCASSVNPRTSSYEQYFGPGTRLTVT.

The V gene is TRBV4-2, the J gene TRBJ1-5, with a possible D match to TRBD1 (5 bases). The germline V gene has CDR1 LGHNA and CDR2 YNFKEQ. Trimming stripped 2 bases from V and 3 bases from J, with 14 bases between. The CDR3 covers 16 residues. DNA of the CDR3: TGTGCCAGCAGCCAAACCAGGGCCCGGCTCAATCAGCCCCAGCATTTT. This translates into CASSQTRARLNQPQHF.

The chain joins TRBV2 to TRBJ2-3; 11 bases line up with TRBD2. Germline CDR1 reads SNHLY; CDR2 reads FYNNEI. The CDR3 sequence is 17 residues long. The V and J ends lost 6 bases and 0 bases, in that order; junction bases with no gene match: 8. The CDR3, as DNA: TGTGCCAGCAGGGGGACTAGCGGAGCCCTTAGCACAGATACGCAGTATTTT. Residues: CASRGTSGALSTDTQYF.

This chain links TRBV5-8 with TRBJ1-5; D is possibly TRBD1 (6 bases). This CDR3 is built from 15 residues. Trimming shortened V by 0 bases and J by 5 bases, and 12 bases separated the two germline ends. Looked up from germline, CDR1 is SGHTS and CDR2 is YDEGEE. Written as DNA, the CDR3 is TGTGCCAGCAGCTTGGGCAGGGGATTAGATCAGCCCCAGCATTTT. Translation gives CASSLGRGLDQPQHF.

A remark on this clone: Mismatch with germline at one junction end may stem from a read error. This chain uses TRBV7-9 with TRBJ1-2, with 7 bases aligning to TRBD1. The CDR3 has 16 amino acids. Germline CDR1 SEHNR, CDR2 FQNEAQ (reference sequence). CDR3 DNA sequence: TGTTCCAGCAGCCCCTCCGCCAAGACAGGGCGATATGGCTACACCTTC. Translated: CSSSPSAKTGRYGYTF.

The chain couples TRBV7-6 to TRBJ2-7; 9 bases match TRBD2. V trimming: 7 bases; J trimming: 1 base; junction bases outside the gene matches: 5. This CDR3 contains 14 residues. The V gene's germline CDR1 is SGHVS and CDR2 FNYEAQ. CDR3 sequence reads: CASTWTSESYEQYF. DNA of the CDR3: TGTGCCAGCACGTGGACTAGCGAGTCCTACGAGCAGTACTTC.

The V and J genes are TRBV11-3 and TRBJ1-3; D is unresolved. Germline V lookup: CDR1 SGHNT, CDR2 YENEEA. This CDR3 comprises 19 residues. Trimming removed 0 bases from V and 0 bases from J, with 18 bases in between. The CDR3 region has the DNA TGTGCCAGCAGCTTAGATATAGTCGCTCGAGGCGGCTCTGGAAACACCATATATTTT. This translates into CASSLDIVARGGSGNTIYF.

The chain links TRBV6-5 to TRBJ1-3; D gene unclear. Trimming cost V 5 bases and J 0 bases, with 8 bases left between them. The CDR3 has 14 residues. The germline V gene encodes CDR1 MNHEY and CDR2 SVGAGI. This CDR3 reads CASSRRNSGNTIYF. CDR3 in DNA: TGTGCCAGCAGTCGCAGGAACTCTGGAAACACCATATATTTT.